The subject of this entry is one T cell receptor (beta chain). This sample stems from a study of cytomegalovirus exposure and HLA in healthy donors. Primers: 60 Vbeta forward and 13 Jbeta reverse. The repertoire was sequenced with immunoSEQ multiplex PCR; TCRdb's copy has only in-frame clones and lacks some. The table records just under 250,000 clones, about 80% of them present only once. The length of the CDR3 is 14 residues. Trimming took off 4 bases at V and 5 bases at J, with 15 bases between the two ends. Germline values: CDR1 SGHNT, CDR2 YYREEE (reference sequence). The receptor was derived from a woman in her thirties or forties in good health and CMV-seropositive. The specimen sequenced was PBMCs. V gene TRBV5-4 combines with J gene TRBJ2-5; weak D call: TRBD1 (7 bases). This chain's CDR3 is CASSPDPGGETQYF. CDR3 sequence (DNA): TGTGCCAGCAGCCCGGACCCAGGGGGGGAGACCCAGTACTTC.